Listed below are T cell receptor beta chains from one sample, sequenced in a study of T cell repertoires in cytomegalovirus infection. No antigen has been identified for these receptors. MiXCR, run by TCRdb on the reads, gives a single entry per CDR3 protein. The sample yields 550,000 to 850,000 distinct CDR3 sequences, 30% to 40% seen once. The source material was cultured PBMCs, sampled from culture after CMV antigen stimulation. All receptors derive from a human donor in good health (CMV status not recorded). Some clones in this sample may be carry-over from other donors' samples. CDR3s include the opening cysteine and the closing phenylalanine or tryptophan. A D gene is named only where the DNA matches it firmly. Not all rows give a size; the values are once, few, many and, for expanded clones, a class.

D gene,clone size,J gene,V gene,CDR3 length,CDR3 DNA,CDR3 protein
.,.,TRBJ2-7,TRBV2,16,TGTGCCAGCATACCCCTGGCAGGGCAGCTAGACTACGAGCAGTACTTC,CASIPLAGQLDYEQYF
.,.,TRBJ2-1,TRBV27,14,TGTGCCAGCAGTCTACCGACAGGCAACAATGAGCAGTTCTTC,CASSLPTGNNEQFF
TRBD2,once,TRBJ2-7,TRBV9,15,TGTGCCAGCAGCGTAGGTGCAAGCGGGGGCAACGAGCAGTACTTC,CASSVGASGGNEQYF
.,.,TRBJ2-7,TRBV28,12,TGTGCCAGCGGGGTTGAGAGCTACGAGCAGTACTTC,CASGVESYEQYF
TRBD2,few,TRBJ2-3,TRBV11-2,16,TGTGCCAGCAGCCCCTTGACTAGCGGGAGTGTAGATACGCAGTATTTT,CASSPLTSGSVDTQYF
TRBD2,.,TRBJ2-5,TRBV10-3,15,TGTGCCATCAGGCCGACTAGCGGGGGCGGAGAGACCCAGTACTTC,CAIRPTSGGGETQYF
TRBD2,.,TRBJ2-5,TRBV7-8,15,TGTGCCAGCAGGAAGACCTGGGCGGGAGGGGAGACCCAGTACTTC,CASRKTWAGGETQYF
.,.,TRBJ2-5,TRBV5-1,14,TGCGCCAGCAGCTCGCGGTTGCGTGAAGAGACCCAGTACTTC,CASSSRLREETQYF
TRBD1,few,TRBJ2-5,TRBV11-2,15,TGTGCCAGCAGCCGGAGGACAGGGCTTGAAGAGACCCAGTACTTC,CASSRRTGLEETQYF
.,many,TRBJ2-3,TRBV7-8,14,TGTGCCAGCAGCGGCAGGTCGGGCACAGATACGCAGTATTTT,CASSGRSGTDTQYF
TRBD2,.,TRBJ2-1,TRBV12-3/TRBV12-4,15,TGTGCCAGCAGCGGACTAGCGGGGGTTCAAAATGAGCAGTTCTTC,CASSGLAGVQNEQFF
TRBD1,.,TRBJ2-7,TRBV6-6,13,TGTGCCGGGGGACCCAGGGGGCACCACGAGCAGTACTTC,CAGGPRGHHEQYF
.,.,TRBJ1-2,TRBV28,12,TGTGCCAGCAGCCCCGAGTACTATGGCTACACCTTC,CASSPEYYGYTF
TRBD2,few,TRBJ2-2,TRBV6-6,16,TGTGCCAGCAGTTTCTCCAGCGGGGGGGTCACCGGGGAGCTGTTTTTT,CASSFSSGGVTGELFF
.,.,TRBJ2-3,TRBV6-5,17,TGTGCCAGCAGTGCAACCCCGACTAGTGGGGGCACAGATACGCAGTATTTT,CASSATPTSGGTDTQYF
.,.,TRBJ2-1,TRBV13,17,TGCGCCAGCAGCTTGAAGGCGGGGCACACCTCCTACAATGAGCAGTTCTTC,CASSLKAGHTSYNEQFF
.,.,TRBJ2-1,TRBV7-2,14,TGTGCCAGCAGCTTAGCGAGACTAAACAATGAGCAGTTCTTC,CASSLARLNNEQFF
.,few,TRBJ2-4,TRBV12-3/TRBV12-4,16,TGTGCCAGCAGTCTCGAGACAGGTACTCCCAAAAACATTCAGTACTTC,CASSLETGTPKNIQYF